The clone carrying this TCR beta chain has only a few counts. V lost 3 bases and J lost 3, with 9 bases in between. The CDR3 sequence is 13 residues long. Germline-derived CDR1 and CDR2 are MGHRA and YSYEKL. The data are from a study of identical twins. TCRdb re-analysed the 5' RACE reads in MiXCR, keeping a single row per CDR3 protein. The sample consists of roughly 280,000 distinct CDR3 sequences, less than 9.5% of them appearing once. The sample also formed part of further work on yellow fever vaccine responses in identical twins.

Sequenced sample: CD8+ T cells sorted from blood. J is TRBJ2-7 and V is TRBV4-1, with D tentatively TRBD1 or TRBD2 (5 bases each). This TCR was sampled from a woman aged 18-35 years in good health. The CDR3 loop reads CASSQGDIYEQYF. The CDR3 DNA sequence: TGCGCCAGCAGCCAGGGGGATATCTACGAGCAGTACTTC.